This T cell receptor beta chain emerged from a study of T cell changes during pregnancy in multiple sclerosis. Using immunoSEQ multiplex PCR, the repertoire was profiled, and TCRdb retains in-frame clones only, with some absent. The profile shows about 50,000 clones, around nine tenths of them singletons. This CDR3 comprises 12 residues. CDR1 is SGHAT, CDR2 FQNNGV, per germline. Trimming took 6 bases from V and 6 from J, leaving 11 bases between them. The sequencing here drew on CD4+ T cells from peripheral blood mononuclear cells, taken in the second trimester of pregnancy. The source of this sequence is a female donor with multiple sclerosis, enrolled in a pregnancy study. This chain uses TRBV11-2 with TRBJ1-1; D unresolved. The CDR3 DNA reads TGTGCCAGCAGTCAAAGAGGCCCTGAAGCTTTCTTT. It translates to CASSQRGPEAFF. Full variable domain (rest looked up from reference TRBV11-2 and TRBJ1-1): EAGVAQSPRYKIIEKRQSVAFWCNPISGHATLYWYQQILGQGPKLLIQFQNNGVVDDSQLPKDRFSAERLKGVDSTLKIQPAKLEDSAVYLCASSQRGPEAFFGQGTRLTVV.